This T cell receptor beta chain was retrieved from a study of T-cell reconstitution after alpha-beta-depleted transplantation in children. Unique molecular identifiers featured in how the TCRbeta library was prepared. TCRdb independently ran MiXCR on the PCR reads; one entry per CDR3 protein. The sample lists roughly 110,000 distinct CDR3 sequences; 10% were seen once. The CDR3 is 13 residues long. The V gene end was trimmed by 6 bases and the J gene end by 6 bases; junction bases not matched to a gene: 5. Germline CDR1 and CDR2: SGHVS and FQNEAQ. This clonotype was detected many times. The receptor's source is a boy aged 2 to 9 with acute lymphoblastic leukemia, due to receive a stem cell transplant. Sequencing was performed on PBMCs, taken before TCRalphabeta/CD19-depleted stem cell transplant. This rearrangement joins TRBV7-8 to TRBJ2-1; 7 positions match TRBD2. CDR3 bases: TGTGCCAGCAGGGGACCGGGGGGCAATGAGCAGTTCTTC. Residues: CASRGPGGNEQFF.